What follows describes a single T cell receptor (beta chain). Antigen unknown. The source of the sample is a study of T cells in localized non-small cell lung cancer. Study results and limitations: Clonality peaked in uninvolved adjacent lung rather than tumor. Tumor samples were not multi-region, leaving intratumor heterogeneity unexcluded. A higher density of T cells in blood coincided with extended overall survival.

Two independent pathologists confirmed no atypia in lung taken at least 2 cm from tumor. V gave up 4 bases and J gave up 3 bases; unmatched junction bases: 5. The CDR3 is 15 residues long. In germline, CDR1 is MDHEN, CDR2 SYDVKM. Libraries were prepared by immunoSEQ multiplex PCR; TCRdb keeps only in-frame clonotypes and omits some of them. The table records 1,400 to 1,500 clones, around 20% of them present only once. V usage is TRBV28 and J usage is TRBJ2-1, with TRBD1 identical over 8 bases. This receptor was identified in a woman aged 40 to 75 with stage I lung adenocarcinoma. The sequencing used normal lung tissue next to the tumor, collected before any cancer treatment. The CDR3 DNA reads TGTGCCAGCAGTTCCCAGGGGGCCGGCTACAATGAGCAGTTCTTC. Translated, it gives CASSSQGAGYNEQFF.